This is a list of T cell receptor beta chains from one sample in a study of monozygotic twins with inflammatory bowel disease. With the 5' RACE reads reprocessed, TCRdb shows one record per CDR3 protein and no DNA. The table for this sample gives a few hundred thousand distinct CDR3 sequences. Input material: blood. These receptors came from a human donor with ulcerative colitis or Crohn's disease, or a healthy co-twin of an affected twin (not recorded which). The CDR3 runs from the conserved cysteine through the conserved F or W. Fields, in order: CDR3 protein, J gene, V gene.

CASSASGTRSGELFF | TRBJ2-2 | TRBV25-1
CASSSGRIKETQYF | TRBJ2-5 | TRBV27
CASSSPTIGQETQYF | TRBJ2-5 | TRBV27
CAIKTDHNSPLHF | TRBJ1-6 | TRBV10-3
CASSYFGTVNSYEQYF | TRBJ2-7 | TRBV6-2/TRBV6-3
CASSVALRRENSNQPQHF | TRBJ1-5 | TRBV9
CASSANTGELFF | TRBJ2-2 | TRBV12-3/TRBV12-4
CASSLAIDLGWGNYEQYF | TRBJ2-7 | TRBV5-6
CASSLYREAFF | TRBJ1-1 | TRBV5-6
CASSHSSGGRHNEQFF | TRBJ2-1 | TRBV14
CASSPRQGSNTEAFF | TRBJ1-1 | TRBV5-1
CATTKGDGYTF | TRBJ1-2 | TRBV2
CSGNTGESGELFF | TRBJ2-2 | TRBV29-1
CASSLTGLGGWQPQHF | TRBJ1-5 | TRBV7-2
CARRTGSYEQYF | TRBJ2-7 | TRBV2
CSAPHLGVSGNTIYF | TRBJ1-3 | TRBV20-1
CAISDLRQPQHF | TRBJ1-5 | TRBV10-3
CASRPAGGGSYNEQFF | TRBJ2-1 | TRBV13
CATSDSRAGQTDTQYF | TRBJ2-3 | TRBV24-1
CASSGQNTGELFF | TRBJ2-2 | TRBV27
CASTPGQTNNEQFF | TRBJ2-1 | TRBV19
CASSLDRETSTDTQYF | TRBJ2-3 | TRBV5-1
CASTMTGIEQFF | TRBJ2-1 | TRBV12-3/TRBV12-4
CASSEDRRNGYTF | TRBJ1-2 | TRBV7-2
CASSPRTSIGELFF | TRBJ2-2 | TRBV9
CASGGGGEKLFF | TRBJ1-4 | TRBV27
CASFRSNSPLHF | TRBJ1-6 | TRBV28
CASSLTTQNNEQFF | TRBJ2-1 | TRBV7-3
CASSLALQGASLMNTEAFF | TRBJ1-1 | TRBV11-1
CSASLGGGINQPQHF | TRBJ1-5 | TRBV20-1
CASSRRQGARAQYF | TRBJ2-5 | TRBV4-3
CSASWQRRTGELFF | TRBJ2-2 | TRBV20-1
CASSLIYGGAGETQYF | TRBJ2-5 | TRBV5-1
CASSSQGSNQPQHF | TRBJ1-5 | TRBV18
CASSLDWRDTQYF | TRBJ2-3 | TRBV5-4
CASSWGGLAGLNEQFF | TRBJ2-1 | TRBV5-1
CASSSRQGVNNEQFF | TRBJ2-1 | TRBV12-3/TRBV12-4
CANQLGNQPQHF | TRBJ1-5 | TRBV27
CASSYSMGQGPDTQYF | TRBJ2-3 | TRBV6-5
CASSPQQGYNQPQHF | TRBJ1-5 | TRBV7-2
CASSRTPATGWRELFF | TRBJ2-2 | TRBV5-1
CASSHGQVSNEKLFF | TRBJ1-4 | TRBV5-1
CASSREAGGPPYEQYF | TRBJ2-7 | TRBV5-4
CSAPLGGYEQYF | TRBJ2-7 | TRBV20-1
CASSHVTSGGNEQYF | TRBJ2-7 | TRBV19
CASSLTSGRETQYF | TRBJ2-5 | TRBV12-3/TRBV12-4
CASSPTRQATYEQYF | TRBJ2-7 | TRBV18
CASSSTGISYEQYF | TRBJ2-7 | TRBV5-1
CASSLDGNNQPQHF | TRBJ1-5 | TRBV5-1
CASSGRLAGARDVIQYF | TRBJ2-4 | TRBV9
CASNPVGTKGYGYTF | TRBJ1-2 | TRBV19